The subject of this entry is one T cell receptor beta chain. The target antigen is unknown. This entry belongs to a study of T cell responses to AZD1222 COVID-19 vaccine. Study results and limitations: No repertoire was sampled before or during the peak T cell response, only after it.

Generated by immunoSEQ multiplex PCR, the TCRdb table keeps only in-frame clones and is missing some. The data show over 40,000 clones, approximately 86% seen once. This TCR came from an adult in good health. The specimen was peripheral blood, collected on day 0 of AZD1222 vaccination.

The CDR3 bases are TGTGCCAGCAGTTACTCGTGGACAGATCATAATTCACCCCTCCACTTT. It codes for CASSYSWTDHNSPLHF. This sequence joins TRBV6-6 and TRBJ1-6; tentatively, D is TRBD1 (6 bases). CDR1 and CDR2 (germline): MNHNY, SVGAGI (reference sequence). This CDR3 spans 16 amino acids. Between the trimmed V and J ends, which lost 0 bases and 5 bases, there was a span of 11 bases.